The 21 T cell receptor beta chains below were found in one sample sequenced in a study of T cells in Graves' hyperthyroidism and ophthalmopathy. The CDR3 regions of TCR beta were amplified from RNA transcripts. When the TCR CDR3 underwent first-round RT-PCR, the HTBI primer set was used. TCRdb reprocessed the multiplex PCR reads via MiXCR and lists one record per CDR3 protein. The sample lists fewer than 550,000 distinct CDR3 sequences; less than 25% were seen once. Sequenced input: blood. The receptor source for this set is a woman under 40 with Graves' ophthalmopathy.

Only one count was recorded for this clonotype. A much larger clone differs from this one at a single base, so this may be a read error. The genes are TRBV19 and TRBJ1-5, with D hard to call. The CDR3 consists of 14 residues. The V end was cut by 3 bases, the J end by 3 bases, with 9 bases between. Germline CDR1 and CDR2: LNHDA and SQIVND (reference sequence). This CDR3 is CASSILGNNQPQHF. The CDR3 nucleotides are TGTGCCAGTAGTATTTTGGGTAACAATCAGCCCCAGCATTTT.

This rearrangement joins TRBV12-3 or TRBV12-4 to TRBJ1-5; TRBD1 matches 10 bases. The V segment lost 6 bases and the J segment 6 bases; nucleotides outside the gene matches: 11. The CDR3 runs 16 residues. CDR3 DNA sequence: TGTGCCAGCAGCCGCACCGGGACAGGGGAGGGTCAGCCCCAGCATTTT. Translated: CASSRTGTGEGQPQHF.

Turning to this clonotype: The junction departs from the called germline gene at one end, perhaps through a read error. The chain employs TRBV20-1 and TRBJ2-4; a possible D gene is TRBD1 (6 bases). CDR1 is DFQATT, CDR2 SNEGSKA, per germline (reference sequence). CDR3 length equals 12 residues. This chain's CDR3 is CSAKTGSDIKYF. In DNA form, the CDR3 reads TGCAGTGCTAAAACAGGGAGCGACATTAAGTACTTC.

The J gene is TRBJ2-2, the V gene TRBV10-3; a possible D gene is TRBD2 (6 bases). The germline V and J ends were trimmed by 0 bases and 6 bases, with 23 bases remaining between them. Germline CDR1 is ENHRY and CDR2 is SYGVKD. This CDR3 comprises 19 residues. The CDR3: CAISESIISGGGRAGELFF. CDR3 coding DNA: TGTGCCATCAGTGAGTCGATAATTTCTGGAGGAGGGAGAGCCGGGGAGCTGTTTTTT.

This clonotype was seen repeatedly, ten times or more. The chain carries TRBV7-2 and TRBJ2-5; D unresolved. The V end was cut by 1 base, the J end by 7 bases, with 7 bases between. Germline V gene lookup returns CDR1 SGHTA and CDR2 FQGNSA. The length of the CDR3 is 12 residues. CDR3 loop: CASSLDVGTQYF. The CDR3 nucleotides read TGTGCCAGCAGCTTAGATGTTGGGACCCAGTACTTC.

This clonotype was counted many times. The J gene is TRBJ2-5, the V gene TRBV7-2; TRBD2 matches 7 bases. V shed 4 bases, J shed 4 bases, and the junction held 9 bases outside the gene matches. The germline V gene has CDR1 SGHTA and CDR2 FQGNSA. This CDR3 contains 15 residues. CDR3 sequence reads: CASSSMGLKGETQYF. For the CDR3, the DNA is TGTGCCAGCAGCTCCATGGGACTAAAAGGAGAGACCCAGTACTTC.

This clonotype was seen more than once but under ten times. In nucleotides, the CDR3 is TGTGCCAGCAGCGCCACAGGAGGCTATAATTCACCCCTCCACTTT. Translating it yields CASSATGGYNSPLHF. The chain recombines TRBV7-2 with TRBJ1-6, with TRBD1 as a possible D gene (5 bases). Germline CDR1 and CDR2: SGHTA and FQGNSA. This CDR3 is 15 amino acids long. Trimming stripped 5 bases from V and 3 bases from J, with 11 bases between.

J is TRBJ1-1 and V is TRBV13; TRBD1 aligns across 8 bases. Looked up from germline, CDR1 is PRHDT and CDR2 is FYEKMQ (reference sequence). V lost 6 bases, J lost 1 base, and 10 bases stayed unmatched. This CDR3 is 16 amino acids long. CDR3 amino acids: CASRPRGDRRNTEAFF. The CDR3 nucleotides are TGTGCCAGCAGGCCGAGGGGGGACAGGAGGAACACTGAAGCTTTCTTT.

This clonotype was counted many times. This chain joins TRBV19 and TRBJ1-5, with D hard to call. Germline V gene lookup returns CDR1 LNHDA and CDR2 SQIVND (reference sequence). Deletions cut 1 base from V and 4 bases from J, with 5 bases between. The CDR3 loop spans 13 amino acids. DNA for the CDR3: TGTGCCAGTAGTATAGCCGGGAATCAGCCCCAGCATTTT. Translation gives CASSIAGNQPQHF.

This clonotype was counted many times. This chain joins TRBV27 and TRBJ2-3; tentative D call: TRBD1 (6 bases). The CDR3 is 14 amino acids. The germline V and J ends were trimmed by 7 bases and 3 bases, with 14 bases remaining between them. Germline V gene lookup returns CDR1 MNHEY and CDR2 SMNVEV (reference sequence). CDR3 in DNA: TGTGCCAGCAATTTCGGCAGGGGAACAGATACGCAGTATTTT. As protein: CASNFGRGTDTQYF.

The chain is built from TRBV7-8 and TRBJ2-2; TRBD2 aligns across 8 bases. Looked up from germline, CDR1 is SGHVS and CDR2 is FQNEAQ. This CDR3 is 16 amino acids long. After removal of 8 bases from V and 0 bases from J, the junction contained 8 bases not matched to a gene. Here the CDR3 DNA reads TGTGCCAGCTCCACCCCGGGGGGGTCGAACACCGGGGAGCTGTTTTTT. This gives the protein CASSTPGGSNTGELFF.

This clonotype was observed many times. The chain recombines TRBV30 with TRBJ2-7; a weak D match, TRBD1 (6 bases). CDR1 is GTSNPN and CDR2 is SVGIG in the germline V gene (reference sequence). The V end lost 5 bases, the J end lost 0 bases, and 11 bases lay between the germline ends. The CDR3 contains 13 residues. CDR3: CAWLGQNSYEQYF. The CDR3 bases are TGTGCCTGGCTCGGACAGAACTCCTACGAGCAGTACTTC.

This clonotype was counted between two and nine times. This chain connects TRBV15 to TRBJ2-5; D gene ambiguous. V was pared by 0 bases and J by 5 bases, with 13 bases between. The CDR3 totals 15 residues. Germline loops: CDR1 LNHNV, CDR2 YYDKDF (reference sequence). CDR3 in amino acids: CATSREGFIRETQYF. The CDR3 region has the DNA TGTGCCACCAGCAGAGAAGGGTTTATAAGGGAGACCCAGTACTTC. Based on the CDR3 plus reference TRBV15 and TRBJ2-5, the full variable domain is DAMVIQNPRYQVTQFGKPVTLSCSQTLNHNVMYWYQQKSSQAPKLLFHYYDKDFNNEADTPDNFQSRRPNTSFCFLDIRSPGLGDTAMYLCATSREGFIRETQYFGPGTRLLVL.

This clonotype has more than one count but fewer than ten. This rearrangement joins TRBV2 to TRBJ2-2, with 10 positions matching TRBD2. V lost 3 bases and J lost 5; bases outside the gene matches: 6. The CDR3 loop spans 16 amino acids. Looked up from germline, CDR1 is SNHLY and CDR2 is FYNNEI. The CDR3 loop is CASSDFSGGNTGELFF. The CDR3, as DNA: TGTGCCAGCAGTGATTTTAGCGGGGGGAATACCGGGGAGCTGTTTTTT.

The chain uses TRBV9 and TRBJ1-2; tentative D call: TRBD1 (5 bases). The V and J ends lost 4 bases and 4 bases respectively, with 14 bases between them. This CDR3 has 14 residues. Germline CDR1 reads SGDLS; CDR2 reads YYNGEE. CDR3 in amino acids: CASSPSTGRYGYTF. DNA for the CDR3: TGTGCCAGCAGCCCCTCCACAGGACGCTATGGCTACACCTTC.

The V gene is TRBV29-1, the J gene TRBJ2-7, with D uncertain. Trimming took off 4 bases at V and 3 bases at J, with 13 bases between the two ends. The CDR3 is 13 residues long. CDR1 is SQVTM and CDR2 is ANQGSEA in the germline V gene. The CDR3 DNA follows: TGCAGCGTTGCCCCGACAAAATGCTACGAGCAGTACTTC. Translated: CSVAPTKCYEQYF.

This clonotype was counted ten times or more. The rearrangement joins TRBV6-5 to TRBJ2-5; D unclear. Trimming stripped 2 bases from V and 3 bases from J, with 4 bases between. The CDR3 consists of 12 residues. Germline V gene sequence: CDR1 MNHEY, CDR2 SVGAGI. In DNA form, the CDR3 reads TGTGCCAGCAGTTACGCCAAAGAGACCCAGTACTTC. This encodes CASSYAKETQYF.

This clonotype occurred a few times. The chain recombines TRBV3-1 with TRBJ1-6; D remains ambiguous. The CDR3 consists of 14 residues. V was pared by 0 bases and J by 8 bases, with 8 bases between. CDR1 and CDR2 from the germline V gene are LGHDT and YNNKEL (reference sequence). In DNA form, the CDR3 reads TGTGCCAGCAGCCAAGAGGCCGCATATTCACCCCTCCACTTT. This translates into CASSQEAAYSPLHF.

At least ten counts were recorded for this clonotype. V usage is TRBV20-1 and J usage is TRBJ1-1; a weak D match, TRBD1 (6 bases). This CDR3 is built from 15 residues. V dropped 0 bases and J dropped 4 bases, with 15 bases sitting between them. From germline, CDR1 is DFQATT and CDR2 SNEGSKA (reference sequence). The CDR3: CSARDLLGASTEAFF. The CDR3, as DNA: TGCAGTGCTAGAGATCTGTTGGGGGCGAGCACTGAAGCTTTCTTT.

This clonotype was recorded at least ten times. CDR3 residues: CASSLGDRRFSYGYTF. CDR3 nucleotides: TGTGCCAGCAGTTTGGGGGACAGGAGGTTTTCCTATGGCTACACCTTC. The chain has TRBV12-3 or TRBV12-4 and TRBJ1-2; 8 bases are a match to TRBD1. The CDR3 consists of 16 residues. J gave up 4 bases and V 3 bases, and 10 bases lay outside the gene matches.

This clonotype showed up many times. The chain employs TRBV6-1 and TRBJ1-2, with a possible D match to TRBD1 (6 bases). The CDR3 spans 16 residues. The V gene's germline CDR1 is MNHNS and CDR2 SASEGT. The ends were cut back, 0 bases at V and 3 bases at J, with 14 bases in the middle. This chain's CDR3 is CASSEALGGRDYGYTF. CDR3 DNA sequence: TGTGCCAGCAGTGAAGCTCTCGGGGGCAGGGACTATGGCTACACCTTC.